This T cell receptor (beta chain) is from a study of beta chain features in type 1 diabetes. The investigators reverse transcribed all of the isolated RNA, so they sequenced expressed TCRB transcripts. Only in-frame clones appear in the TCRdb table, and some are missing; sequencing was by immunoSEQ multiplex PCR. This sample has some 44,000 clones; over 50% occur once, and the top ten carry about 2.1%. After removal of 4 bases from V and 5 bases from J, the junction contained 8 bases not matched to a gene. Germline V lookup: CDR1 SGHRS, CDR2 YFSETQ. There are 15 residues in the CDR3. V usage is TRBV5-1 and J usage is TRBJ1-4, with 7 bases lining up with TRBD1. This receptor was identified in a woman between 18 and 29 years old in good health. The sequenced material came from Tregs from blood. DNA of the CDR3: TGCGCCAGCAGCGGTGGGACAGCCCAGAATGAAAAACTGTTTTTT. Translation: CASSGGTAQNEKLFF. Full variable domain (remainder filled in from reference TRBV5-1 and TRBJ1-4): KAGVTQTPRYLIKTRGQQVTLSCSPISGHRSVSWYQQTPGQGLQFLFEYFSETQRNKGNFPGRFSGRQFSNSRSEMNVSTLELGDSALYLCASSGGTAQNEKLFFGSGTQLSVL.